These 9 T cell receptor beta chains were sequenced from one sample in a study of early T cells in non-severe SARS-CoV-2 infection. From the 5' RACE reads, TCRdb called clonotypes with MiXCR, one entry per CDR3 protein. The sample lists about 84,000 distinct CDR3 sequences, around 10% seen once, with about 2.7% in the top ten. The sequencing sample was made of whole blood. These receptors all stem from an adult who was a healthcare worker with PCR-confirmed SARS-CoV-2 infection or an uninfected control (not recorded which).

The rearrangement links TRBV20-1 to TRBJ2-3, with D perhaps matching TRBD1 or TRBD2 (6 bases each). Germline CDR1 DFQATT, CDR2 SNEGSKA (reference sequence). Trimming cost V 4 bases and J 2 bases, with 16 bases left between them. This CDR3 contains 15 residues. In nucleotides, the CDR3 is TGCAGTGCTAATCCCGAGGGGGGATACACAGATACGCAGTATTTT. This sequence encodes CSANPEGGYTDTQYF.

The sample holds a few counts of this clonotype. The chain is built from TRBV9 and TRBJ1-1; TRBD1 matches 8 bases. This CDR3 comprises 16 residues. V shed 0 bases and J 6 bases; nucleotides not matched to a gene: 10. Germline V gives CDR1 SGDLS, CDR2 YYNGEE. This chain's CDR3 is CASSVGAGGAVAEAFF. The CDR3 DNA is TGTGCCAGCAGCGTAGGGGCAGGGGGCGCGGTGGCTGAAGCTTTCTTT.

The chain has TRBV30 and TRBJ1-2, with a weak D call TRBD1 (5 bases). Germline values: CDR1 GTSNPN, CDR2 SVGIG (reference sequence). V was clipped by 6 bases and J by 3 bases, with 20 bases between them. CDR3 length: 15 amino acids. CDR3: CACPEKGLHHYGYTF. For the CDR3, the DNA is TGTGCCTGCCCGGAGAAGGGGCTTCACCACTATGGCTACACCTTC.

This clonotype occurred many times. The genes are TRBV11-2 and TRBJ2-1; possible D gene TRBD2, 6 bases. This CDR3 has 15 residues. Germline V lookup: CDR1 SGHAT, CDR2 FQNNGV. V lost 7 bases, J lost 8 bases, and 21 bases lay in between. CDR3 nucleotide sequence: TGTGCCAGCAAAATTACGGGACTCCTTGAGGATGAGCAGTTCTTC. Encoded protein: CASKITGLLEDEQFF.

The genes are TRBV27 and TRBJ2-1, with 8 bases lining up with TRBD2. Per germline, CDR1 MNHEY and CDR2 SMNVEV (reference sequence). Unmatched junction bases numbered 6, after V lost 7 bases and J lost 7 bases. The CDR3 runs 13 residues. CDR3 amino acids: CASTTGGGNEQFF. CDR3 DNA: TGTGCCAGCACAACGGGAGGGGGGAATGAGCAGTTCTTC.

In this sample, this clonotype turned up a few times. V gene TRBV20-1 combines with J gene TRBJ2-5; 10 nucleotides align to TRBD1. This CDR3 spans 17 amino acids. CDR1 is DFQATT, CDR2 SNEGSKA, per germline (reference sequence). V lost 2 bases, J lost 0 bases, and 9 bases stayed unmatched. The CDR3 DNA reads as TGCAGTGCTAGACCCATCCGACAGGGGGCGCACCAAGAGACCCAGTACTTC. It specifies CSARPIRQGAHQETQYF.

V and J are TRBV12-3 or TRBV12-4 and TRBJ2-5, with D perhaps being TRBD1 or TRBD2 (5 bases each). Trimming shortened V by 6 bases and J by 4 bases, and 18 bases separated the two germline ends. CDR3 length: 15 amino acids. CDR3 sequence (DNA): TGTGCCAGCAGCCACCGTGGGGACCGGGGAGAGACCCAGTACTTC. Its protein product is CASSHRGDRGETQYF.

The gene calls are TRBV20-1 and TRBJ2-4; tentative D call: TRBD1 (6 bases). V was trimmed by 0 bases and J by 6 bases, leaving 12 bases between them. The CDR3 length is 14 residues. CDR1 is DFQATT and CDR2 is SNEGSKA in the germline V gene (reference sequence). As DNA, the CDR3 is TGCAGTGCTAGAGATGGGGTAGGGGGAAACATTCAGTACTTC. It translates to CSARDGVGGNIQYF.

In this sample, this clonotype turned up a few times. This sequence joins TRBV5-1 and TRBJ1-1; D remains unclear. The CDR3 consists of 13 residues. The ends were cut back, 4 bases at V and 1 base at J, with 8 bases in the middle. Germline V gives CDR1 SGHRS, CDR2 YFSETQ. DNA for the CDR3: TGCGCCAGCAGCGTACGGGGGAACACTGAAGCTTTCTTT. It translates to CASSVRGNTEAFF.